This T cell receptor (beta chain) was identified during a study of patients and donors after allogeneic stem cell transplantation. V lost 0 bases and J lost 5, with 11 bases in between. The CDR3 has 15 amino acids. Germline V gene sequence: CDR1 SGHDT, CDR2 YYEEEE. TCRdb itself ran the RT-PCR reads through MiXCR, one entry per CDR3 protein. The profile shows approximately 20,000 distinct CDR3 sequences, around 4.5% of them singletons. The sequenced sample consisted of blood, either unsorted or a sorted T cell fraction (not recorded which). The gene calls are TRBV5-6 and TRBJ1-4, with a possible D match to TRBD1 (6 bases). The TCR comes from a human donor who was either an allogeneic HSCT recipient or a stem cell or donor lymphocyte infusion donor (not recorded which). It is not recorded whose cells these are; they may come from a transplant donor. CDR3 region: CASSLGTARNEKLFF. The CDR3 region has the DNA TGTGCCAGCAGCTTGGGGACAGCAAGAAATGAAAAACTGTTTTTT.